The 23 T cell receptor beta chains below were found in one sample sequenced in a study of T cell responses to AZD1222 COVID-19 vaccine. This table comes from immunoSEQ multiplex PCR, and its TCRdb copy is limited to in-frame clones, with some not included. Here the sample spans about 97,000 clones, 85% to 90% being singletons. The starting material was peripheral blood, obtained on day 0 of AZD1222 vaccination. These receptors were taken from an adult in good health.

This chain uses TRBV28 with TRBJ2-7; the D is unclear. The V gene's germline CDR1 is MDHEN and CDR2 SYDVKM. This CDR3 has 13 residues. V lost 4 bases and J lost 1, with 8 bases in between. In DNA, the CDR3 is TGTGCCAGCAGTTCGTCCCCTTCCTACGAGCAGTACTTC. Its translation is CASSSSPSYEQYF.

The CDR3 nucleotides are TGTGCCAGCAGCTCCGACAGGGGGGTTGGTCAGCCCCAGCATTTT. This codes for CASSSDRGVGQPQHF. J is TRBJ1-5 and V is TRBV5-4; 9 nucleotides align to TRBD1. The CDR3 is 15 amino acids. With V trimmed by 3 bases and J by 6 bases, 7 bases remained unmatched. The germline gives CDR1 SGHNT, CDR2 YYREEE (reference sequence). Complete variable domain (other parts from reference TRBV5-4 and TRBJ1-5): ETGVTQSPTHLIKTRGQQVTLRCSSQSGHNTVSWYQQALGQGPQFIFQYYREEENGRGNFPPRFSGLQFPNYSSELNVNALELDDSALYLCASSSDRGVGQPQHFGDGTRLSIL.

Here the CDR3 DNA reads TGTGCCAGTAGTAAGGAGGGTCAGCCCCAGCATTTT. Translation: CASSKEGQPQHF. V usage is TRBV19 and J usage is TRBJ1-5; D unclear. The CDR3 length is 12 residues. Germline V gene sequence: CDR1 LNHDA, CDR2 SQIVND (reference sequence). The V gene lost 4 bases and the J gene lost 6 bases, with 7 bases spanning the gap. Combining the CDR3 with reference TRBV19 and TRBJ1-5 gives the whole variable domain DGGITQSPKYLFRKEGQNVTLSCEQNLNHDAMYWYRQDPGQGLRLIYYSQIVNDFQKGDIAEGYSVSREKKESFPLTVTSAQKNPTAFYLCASSKEGQPQHFGDGTRLSIL.

The chain links TRBV28 to TRBJ1-4; D is uncertain. This CDR3 has 15 residues. V lost 6 bases, J lost 3 bases, and 14 bases lay in between. Per germline, CDR1 MDHEN and CDR2 SYDVKM. The CDR3 is CASSLPYSANEKLFF. CDR3 DNA sequence: TGTGCCAGCAGCCTCCCTTATAGCGCTAATGAAAAACTGTTTTTT.

The genes are TRBV6-2 or TRBV6-3 and TRBJ1-1; weak D call: TRBD1 (5 bases). The ends were cut back, 4 bases at V and 6 bases at J, with 12 bases in the middle. The CDR3 loop spans 13 amino acids. CDR1 MNHEY and CDR2 SVGEGT come from the germline V gene. In DNA form, the CDR3 reads TGTGCCAGCAGTTCCCAGGGAATCTCTGAAGCTTTCTTT. This translates into CASSSQGISEAFF.

The J gene is TRBJ1-6, the V gene TRBV4-3, with TRBD1 matching over 9 bases. Germline V lookup: CDR1 LGHNA, CDR2 YSLEER. This CDR3 has 14 residues. V trimming: 4 bases; J trimming: 7 bases; junction bases outside the gene matches: 2. CDR3 DNA: TGCGCCAGCAGCCCGGGACAGGGAAATTCACCCCTCCACTTT. Translation gives CASSPGQGNSPLHF.

The V gene is TRBV18, the J gene TRBJ1-3, with TRBD1 identical over 9 bases. This CDR3 has 19 residues. Per the germline V gene, CDR1 is KGHSH and CDR2 is LQKENI. J lost 0 bases, V lost 3 bases, and 12 bases had no gene match. CDR3 DNA: TGTGCCAGCTCACCGCTACCGGGACAGGGAAGGTCCTCTGGAAACACCATATATTTT. Its protein is CASSPLPGQGRSSGNTIYF. Looking up the rest from reference TRBV18 and TRBJ1-3 gives the full variable domain: NAGVMQNPRHLVRRRGQEARLRCSPMKGHSHVYWYRQLPEEGLKFMVYLQKENIIDESGMPKERFSAEFPKEGPSILRIQQVVRGDSAAYFCASSPLPGQGRSSGNTIYFGEGSWLTVV.

V gene TRBV18 combines with J gene TRBJ2-7; TRBD2 is a possible D gene (5 bases). Looked up from germline, CDR1 is KGHSH and CDR2 is LQKENI. V was cut by 3 bases and J by 0 bases, with 18 bases left in between. The CDR3 spans 17 residues. CDR3 DNA sequence: TGTGCCAGCTCACCTCCCGGCGCGGGTCCCAGCTCCTACGAGCAGTACTTC. Translating it yields CASSPPGAGPSSYEQYF.

V usage is TRBV7-2 and J usage is TRBJ1-5; TRBD1 might be the D (5 bases). The CDR3 has 15 amino acids. Germline V CDR1 and CDR2: SGHTA, FQGNSA. The V and J ends lost 2 bases and 3 bases respectively, with 11 bases between them. CDR3 sequence reads: CASSLNWGTNQPQHF. CDR3 in DNA: TGTGCCAGCAGCTTAAACTGGGGGACCAATCAGCCCCAGCATTTT. Full variable domain (remainder filled in from reference TRBV7-2 and TRBJ1-5): GAGVSQSPSNKVTEKGKDVELRCDPISGHTALYWYRQSLGQGLEFLIYFQGNSAPDKSGLPSDRFSAERTGGSVSTLTIQRTQQEDSAVYLCASSLNWGTNQPQHFGDGTRLSIL.

This chain links TRBV28 with TRBJ1-5; 8 bases are a match to TRBD1. CDR1 is MDHEN and CDR2 is SYDVKM in the germline V gene. The CDR3 has 15 amino acids. With 4 bases clipped from V and 2 bases from J, the junction kept 4 bases outside the gene matches. The DNA for the CDR3 is TGTGCCAGCAGTTCACAGGGGGGGGGCAATCAGCCCCAGCATTTT. Translated: CASSSQGGGNQPQHF.

This clone was detected only once. The V gene is TRBV25-1, the J gene TRBJ1-3; D gene ambiguous. The CDR3 totals 15 residues. The V end was cut by 2 bases, the J end by 0 bases, with 8 bases between. Germline V gene sequence: CDR1 MGHDK, CDR2 SYGVNS. The CDR3 bases are TGTGCCAGCAGTGAAACTGCGACCTCTGGAAACACCATATATTTT. Its protein product is CASSETATSGNTIYF.

V is TRBV29-1 and J is TRBJ2-1; D is uncertain. In germline, CDR1 is SQVTM, CDR2 ANQGSEA. This CDR3 is 16 amino acids long. The ends were cut back, 3 bases at V and 2 bases at J, with 17 bases in the middle. The CDR3 is CSVDPISGSAYNEQFF. The DNA of the CDR3 is TGCAGCGTTGACCCTATTTCCGGGTCAGCCTACAATGAGCAGTTCTTC.

This chain connects TRBV5-4 to TRBJ2-3; 10 bases map to TRBD2. Trimming took 5 bases from V and 0 from J; bases not matched to a gene: 6. The CDR3 is made up of 16 amino acids. Germline loops: CDR1 SGHNT, CDR2 YYREEE (reference sequence). CDR3: CASSSSAGGSTDTQYF. CDR3 nucleotide sequence: TGTGCCAGCAGTTCCTCAGCGGGAGGGAGCACAGATACGCAGTATTTT.

This chain connects TRBV30 to TRBJ2-5; maybe TRBD1 (6 bases). V lost 1 base to trimming and J lost 6 bases, with 12 bases between them. The CDR3 runs to 13 residues. Germline V gene data show CDR1 as GTSNPN and CDR2 as SVGIG (reference sequence). CDR3 nucleotide sequence: TGTGCCTGGAGTGAAGCAGGGGCACAGACCCAGTACTTC. Residues: CAWSEAGAQTQYF.

The chain uses TRBV5-1 and TRBJ2-7, with 11 bases matching TRBD2. The CDR3 extends over 17 amino acids. Germline lookup yields CDR1 SGHRS and CDR2 YFSETQ. The V and J ends lost 0 bases and 4 bases, in that order; junction bases with no gene match: 9. CDR3 DNA: TGCGCCAGCAGCTTGGGGCTAGCGGGGGGAAGTGGGTACGAGCAGTACTTC. As protein: CASSLGLAGGSGYEQYF.

This clone showed up just once. The CDR3 sequence is CASSIEPGYHNEQFF. CDR3 coding DNA: TGTGCCAGTAGTATCGAGCCCGGCTACCACAATGAGCAGTTCTTC. The V gene is TRBV19, the J gene TRBJ2-1; D unresolved. The ends were cut back, 3 bases at V and 5 bases at J, with 14 bases in the middle. The CDR3 totals 15 residues. CDR1 and CDR2 from the germline V gene are LNHDA and SQIVND (reference sequence).

The chain combines TRBV3-1 (or the pseudogene TRBV3-2) with TRBJ2-5; 9 bases align to TRBD2. The V segment lost 1 base and the J segment 5 bases; nucleotides outside the gene matches: 11. Germline-derived CDR1 and CDR2 are LGHDT and YNNKEL (reference sequence). The CDR3 runs to 17 residues. This chain's CDR3 is CASSQGAAGGPKETQYF. For the CDR3, the DNA is TGTGCCAGCAGCCAAGGGGCGGCGGGGGGGCCTAAGGAGACCCAGTACTTC.

The gene calls are TRBV4-2 and TRBJ1-5; 8 nucleotides align to TRBD1. The CDR3 extends over 16 amino acids. CDR1 LGHNA and CDR2 YNFKEQ come from the germline V gene. Losses at the gene ends were 4 bases for V and 5 bases for J; bases not matched to a gene: 10. The CDR3 DNA follows: TGTGCCAGCAGCCCAGAGGCTGGACAGGGCGATCAGCCCCAGCATTTT. This encodes CASSPEAGQGDQPQHF.

The gene calls are TRBV4-2 and TRBJ2-5; 9 bases agree with TRBD2. CDR3 size: 17 residues. Per the germline V gene, CDR1 is LGHNA and CDR2 is YNFKEQ. The trim removed 0 bases at V and 4 bases at J, leaving 9 bases unmatched. The CDR3 nucleotides read TGTGCCAGCAGCCAAGATTTGGCGCGGGGGGGCCCAGAGACCCAGTACTTC. Protein sequence: CASSQDLARGGPETQYF.

CDR3 bases: TGTGCCAGCAGCCTTAATACGATCGGCACAGATACGCAGTATTTT. It codes for CASSLNTIGTDTQYF. The chain combines TRBV4-2 with TRBJ2-3; D not resolved. V was shortened by 4 bases and J by 1 base, with 12 bases between the two germline ends. This CDR3 region has 15 residues. Germline V CDR1 and CDR2: LGHNA, YNFKEQ.

The rearrangement uses TRBV3-1 (or the pseudogene TRBV3-2) and TRBJ1-2; no clear D gene. CDR3 length: 14 residues. V lost 1 base to trimming and J lost 5 bases, with 11 bases between them. CDR1 LGHDT and CDR2 YNNKEL come from the germline V gene (reference sequence). The CDR3 nucleotides are TGTGCCAGCAGCCAAGTTGACCACTCTTATGGCTACACCTTC. Amino acid sequence: CASSQVDHSYGYTF.

Remarks on this clone: Other DNA sequences in this sample translate to the same CDR3. The chain uses TRBV29-1 and TRBJ1-5; 7 positions match TRBD1. V shed 4 bases and J 4 bases; nucleotides not matched to a gene: 4. The CDR3 has 13 residues. CDR1 and CDR2 from the germline V gene are SQVTM and ANQGSEA. The CDR3 coding sequence is TGCAGCGTTGGACAGGGCGGTAATCAGCCCCAGCATTTT. Its protein product is CSVGQGGNQPQHF.

Points on this clone: A read error may account for a junction end that differs from germline. The chain has TRBV9 and TRBJ2-5; 8 positions agree with TRBD1. The CDR3 covers 13 residues. Germline-derived CDR1 and CDR2 are SGDLS and YYNGEE. The DNA of the CDR3 is TGCACAGTAGGGACAGGTGTTGAAGAGACCCAGTACTTC. Translated: CTVGTGVEETQYF.